This T cell receptor beta chain was found in a study of shared clonotypes between healthy human individuals. General study results and limits: Few donors restricted represented genetic and exposure-history diversity.

Trimming stripped 7 bases from V and 1 base from J, with 7 bases between. The CDR3 sequence is 13 residues long. Germline V gene data show CDR1 as MDHEN and CDR2 as SYDVKM. Donors included only healthy HIV-negative adults lacking recent acute infections or vaccinations. The donor cohort consisted entirely of Caucasian adults residing in Nashville, Tennessee. Comments on this clone: Its antigen is as yet unknown.

The deep-level immunoSEQ assay was used. The data were produced by immunoSEQ multiplex PCR, yet TCRdb's version contains in-frame clones alone and is incomplete. The table has roughly 490,000 clones, over 60% seen once; the top ten hold over 10%. Sequenced input: PBMCs. J is TRBJ1-4 and V is TRBV28; D call uncertain. This receptor was taken from a woman aged 40-49 years in good health. Some clones in this sample may be carry-over from other donors' samples. The CDR3 spells CASNRQTNEKLFF. The CDR3 nucleotides read TGTGCCAGCAACAGACAAACTAATGAAAAACTGTTTTTT.